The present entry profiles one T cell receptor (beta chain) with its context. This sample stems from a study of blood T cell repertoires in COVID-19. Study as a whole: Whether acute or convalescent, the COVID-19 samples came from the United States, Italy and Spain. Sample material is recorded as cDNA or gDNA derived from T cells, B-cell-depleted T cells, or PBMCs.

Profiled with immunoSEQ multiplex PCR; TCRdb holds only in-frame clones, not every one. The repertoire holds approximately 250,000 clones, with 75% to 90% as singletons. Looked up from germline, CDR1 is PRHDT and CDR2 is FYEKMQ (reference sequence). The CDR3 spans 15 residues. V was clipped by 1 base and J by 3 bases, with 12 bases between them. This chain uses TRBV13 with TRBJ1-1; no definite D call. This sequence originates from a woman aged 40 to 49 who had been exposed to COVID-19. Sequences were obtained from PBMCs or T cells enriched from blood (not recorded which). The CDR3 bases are TGTGCCAGCAGCTTAGCTCTGGAGGGCGACACTGAAGCTTTCTTT. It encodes CASSLALEGDTEAFF.